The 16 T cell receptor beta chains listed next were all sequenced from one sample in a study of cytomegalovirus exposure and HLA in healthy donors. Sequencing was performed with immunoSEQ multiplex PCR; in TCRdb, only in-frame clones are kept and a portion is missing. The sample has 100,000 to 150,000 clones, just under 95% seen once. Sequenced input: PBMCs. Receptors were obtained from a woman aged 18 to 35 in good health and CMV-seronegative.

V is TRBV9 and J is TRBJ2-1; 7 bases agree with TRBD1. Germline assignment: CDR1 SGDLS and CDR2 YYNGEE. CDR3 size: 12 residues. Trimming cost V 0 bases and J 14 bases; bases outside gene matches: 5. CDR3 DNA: TGTGCCAGCAGCGTAGTCGCGACAGGGAAGTTCTTC. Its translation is CASSVVATGKFF.

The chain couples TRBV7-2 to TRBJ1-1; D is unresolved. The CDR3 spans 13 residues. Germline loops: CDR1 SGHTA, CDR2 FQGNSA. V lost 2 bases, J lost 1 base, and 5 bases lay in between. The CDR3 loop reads CASSLRQNTEAFF. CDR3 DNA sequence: TGTGCCAGCAGCTTAAGACAGAACACTGAAGCTTTCTTT.

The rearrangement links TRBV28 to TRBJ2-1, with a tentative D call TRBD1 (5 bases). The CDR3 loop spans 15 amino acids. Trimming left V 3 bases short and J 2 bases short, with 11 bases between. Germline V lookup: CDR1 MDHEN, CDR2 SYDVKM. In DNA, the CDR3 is TGTGCCAGCAGTTTGTCCGCAGGGACCTACAATGAGCAGTTCTTC. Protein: CASSLSAGTYNEQFF. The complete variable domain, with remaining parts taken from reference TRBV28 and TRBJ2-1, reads DVKVTQSSRYLVKRTGEKVFLECVQDMDHENMFWYRQDPGLGLRLIYFSYDVKMKEKGDIPEGYSVSREKKERFSLILESASTNQTSMYLCASSLSAGTYNEQFFGPGTRLTVL.

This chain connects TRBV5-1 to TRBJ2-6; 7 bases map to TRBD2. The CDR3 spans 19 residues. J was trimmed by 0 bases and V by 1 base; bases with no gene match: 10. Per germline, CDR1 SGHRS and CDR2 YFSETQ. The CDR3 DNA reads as TGCGCCAGCAGCTTGCGGACGGGAGGCTTACTCTCTGGGGCCAACGTCCTGACTTTC. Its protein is CASSLRTGGLLSGANVLTF.

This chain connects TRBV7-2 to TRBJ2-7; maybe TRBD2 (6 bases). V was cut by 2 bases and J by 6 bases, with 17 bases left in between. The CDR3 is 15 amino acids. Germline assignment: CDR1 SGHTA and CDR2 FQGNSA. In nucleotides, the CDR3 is TGTGCCAGCAGCTTACCCGGGGGTCACCGCCGCGAGCAGTACTTC. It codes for CASSLPGGHRREQYF.

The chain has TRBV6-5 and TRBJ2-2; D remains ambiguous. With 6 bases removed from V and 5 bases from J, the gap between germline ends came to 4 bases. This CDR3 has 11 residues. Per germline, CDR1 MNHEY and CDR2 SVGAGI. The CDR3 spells CASSRTGELFF. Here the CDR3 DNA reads TGTGCCAGCAGCAGAACCGGGGAGCTGTTTTTT.

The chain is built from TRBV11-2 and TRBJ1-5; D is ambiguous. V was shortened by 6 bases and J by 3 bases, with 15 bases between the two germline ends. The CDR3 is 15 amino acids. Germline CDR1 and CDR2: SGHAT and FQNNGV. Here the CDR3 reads CASSAGMGLNQPQHF. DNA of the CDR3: TGTGCCAGCAGTGCCGGGATGGGTCTCAATCAGCCCCAGCATTTT.

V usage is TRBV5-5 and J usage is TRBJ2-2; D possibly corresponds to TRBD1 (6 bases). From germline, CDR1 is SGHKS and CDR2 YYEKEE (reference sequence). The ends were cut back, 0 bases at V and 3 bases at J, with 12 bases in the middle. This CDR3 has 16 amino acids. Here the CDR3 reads CASSLDAQGYTGELFF. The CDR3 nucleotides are TGTGCCAGCAGCTTGGACGCCCAGGGGTACACCGGGGAGCTGTTTTTT.

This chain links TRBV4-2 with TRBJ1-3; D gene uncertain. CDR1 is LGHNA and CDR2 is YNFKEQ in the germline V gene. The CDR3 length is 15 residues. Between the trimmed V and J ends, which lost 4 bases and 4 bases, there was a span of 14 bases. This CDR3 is CASSPMRALGNTIYF. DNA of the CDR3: TGTGCCAGCAGCCCCATGAGGGCATTGGGAAACACCATATATTTT.

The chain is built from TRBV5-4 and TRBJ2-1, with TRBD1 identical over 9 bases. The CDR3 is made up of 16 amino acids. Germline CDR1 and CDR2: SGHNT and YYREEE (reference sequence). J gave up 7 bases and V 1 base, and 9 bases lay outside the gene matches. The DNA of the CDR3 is TGTGCCAGCAGCTTGCAGGGACAGGGCGTACTAAATGAGCAGTTCTTC. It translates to CASSLQGQGVLNEQFF.

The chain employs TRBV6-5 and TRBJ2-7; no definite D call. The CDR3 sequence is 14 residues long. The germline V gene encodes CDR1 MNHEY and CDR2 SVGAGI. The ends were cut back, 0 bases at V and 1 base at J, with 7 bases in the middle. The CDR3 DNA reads TGTGCCAGCAGTTACTCGGCGGAATCCTACGAGCAGTACTTC. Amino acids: CASSYSAESYEQYF.

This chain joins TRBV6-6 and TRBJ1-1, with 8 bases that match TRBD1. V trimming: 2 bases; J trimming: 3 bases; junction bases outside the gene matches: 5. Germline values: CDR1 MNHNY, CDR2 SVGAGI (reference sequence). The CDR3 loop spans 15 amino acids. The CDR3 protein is CASSYGGRGHTEAFF. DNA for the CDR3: TGTGCCAGCAGTTACGGGGGCAGGGGGCACACTGAAGCTTTCTTT.

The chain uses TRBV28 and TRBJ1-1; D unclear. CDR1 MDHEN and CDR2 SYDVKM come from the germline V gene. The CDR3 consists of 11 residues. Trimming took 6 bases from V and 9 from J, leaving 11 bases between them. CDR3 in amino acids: CASSLVHQAFF. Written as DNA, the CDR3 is TGTGCCAGCAGCCTGGTACACCAAGCTTTCTTT.

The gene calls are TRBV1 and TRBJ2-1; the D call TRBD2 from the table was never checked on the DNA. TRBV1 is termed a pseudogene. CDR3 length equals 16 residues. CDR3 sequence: CTSSRPRTSGSNEQFF. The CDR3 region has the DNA TGCACCAGCAGCCGACCTAGGACTAGCGGTTCCAATGAGCAGTTCTTC.

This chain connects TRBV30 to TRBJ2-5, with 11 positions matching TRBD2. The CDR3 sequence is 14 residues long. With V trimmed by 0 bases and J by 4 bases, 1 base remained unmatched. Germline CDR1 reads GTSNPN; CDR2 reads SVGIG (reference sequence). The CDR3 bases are TGTGCCTGGAGTGTAACTAGCGGGGGAGAGACCCAGTACTTC. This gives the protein CAWSVTSGGETQYF.

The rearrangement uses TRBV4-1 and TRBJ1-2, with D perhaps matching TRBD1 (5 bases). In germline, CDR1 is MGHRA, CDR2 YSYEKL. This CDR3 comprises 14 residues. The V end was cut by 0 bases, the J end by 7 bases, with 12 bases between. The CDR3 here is CASSQEPSQGGYTF. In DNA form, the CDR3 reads TGCGCCAGCAGCCAAGAGCCCTCCCAGGGTGGCTACACCTTC.